The source of this TCR beta chain is a study of radiotherapy plus CTLA-4 blockade in lung cancer. Germline V gene sequence: CDR1 SGHRS, CDR2 YFSETQ. The length of the CDR3 is 15 residues. V dropped 1 base and J dropped 4; count of bases not matched to a gene: 3. The assay was immunoSEQ multiplex PCR, and TCRdb's table has in-frame clones only and misses some. Of about 110,000 clones in the sample, roughly 80% were seen once. The sample in question was peripheral blood, obtained from a patient treated with radiotherapy plus ipilimumab. The V and J genes are TRBV5-1 and TRBJ2-1; the match to TRBD2 covers 9 bases. This receptor was taken from a human donor with non-small cell lung cancer that progressed on radiotherapy plus ipilimumab. Some clones in this sample may be carry-over from other donors' samples. The CDR3 region has the DNA TGCGCCAGCAGCTTGACGCTAGCGGGGTACAATGAGCAGTTCTTC. Protein product: CASSLTLAGYNEQFF.